This TCR beta chain was identified in a study of T cells in narcolepsy (dated by TCRdb to between 2018 and 2020). With regard to the full study: Healthy control donors were enrolled in the study alongside patients who had narcolepsy type 1 or type 2 (NT1, NT2). The study used TCR Vbeta sequencing to track clonotypes in blood and CSF while looking for autoreactive T cells in narcolepsy patients that target self-antigens of hypocretin neurons (hypocretin, TRIB2). Study-wide conclusions, independent of this receptor: HCRT-specific and TRIB2-specific autoreactive clonotypes were highlighted in plots that compared CD4+ T cell clonotypes in CSF versus blood from the same patient. According to the report, autoreactive clonotypes were detected serially in the blood of the same patients and of different patients, but not in healthy controls. Numbers of sequenced blood memory CD4+ clonotypes were comparable, averaging about 40,000 in patients and some 33,000 in controls. No sequences matching autoreactive T cell clones were present in some of the blood memory CD4+ repertoires from patients and controls.

Library construction relied on the immunoSEQ multiplex PCR assay. The table comes from immuneACCESS by way of TCRdb, which keeps in-frame sequences with V and J called. Part of the clones is missing from these tables; in studies checked, under half for an unresolved V gene and the rest for unknown reasons. The sample table shows some 32,000 clones, and roughly 80% are seen once. The ten largest clones represent roughly 3.5% of the sample. For TCR Vbeta sequencing, memory CD4+ T cells were sorted ex vivo from the peripheral blood of both healthy controls and narcolepsy patients. With respect to this clone: Which antigen it targets is not known. No much larger clone exists at a distance of one base, and base qualities are not known.

The CDR3 sequence holds 15 residues, the cysteine and phenylalanine included. The read is trimmed to its CDR3 DNA, 45 bases read in frame from base 1. CDR1 LNHDA and CDR2 SQIVND were looked up in the germline V gene (reference sequence). Cut back by 6 bases and 2 bases, the V and J ends lie 17 bases apart. Sequencing input: memory (CD45RA-) CD4+ T cells from blood. The cell subset or site tag for this specimen amounts to: memory T cells sorted ex vivo from peripheral blood. This sequence originates from a human donor in good health. The chain was built from TRBV19 and TRBJ2-7; TRBD1 could be the D gene, as 5 bases match. The CDR3 corresponds to CASSPVLDITYEQYF. The nucleotide sequence is TGTGCCAGTAGCCCCGTCTTGGACATCACCTACGAGCAGTACTTC.